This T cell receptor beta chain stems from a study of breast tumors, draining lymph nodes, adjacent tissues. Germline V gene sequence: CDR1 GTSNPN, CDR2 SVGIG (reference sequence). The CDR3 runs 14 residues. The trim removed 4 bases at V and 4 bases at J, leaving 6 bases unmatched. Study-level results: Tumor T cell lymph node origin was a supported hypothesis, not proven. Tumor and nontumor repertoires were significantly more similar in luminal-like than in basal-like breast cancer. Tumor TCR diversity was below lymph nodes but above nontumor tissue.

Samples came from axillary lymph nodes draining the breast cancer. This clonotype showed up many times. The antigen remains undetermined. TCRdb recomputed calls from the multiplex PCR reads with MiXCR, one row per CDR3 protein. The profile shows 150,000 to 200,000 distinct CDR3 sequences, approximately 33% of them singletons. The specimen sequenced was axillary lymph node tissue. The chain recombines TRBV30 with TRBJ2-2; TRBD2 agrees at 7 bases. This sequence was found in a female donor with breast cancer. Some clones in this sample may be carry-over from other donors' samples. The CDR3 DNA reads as TGTGCCTGGACTAGCGGAGCTGGCACCGGGGAGCTGTTTTTT. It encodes CAWTSGAGTGELFF.